The 25 T cell receptor beta chains below all came from one sample that was sequenced in a study of blood T cell repertoires in COVID-19. Method: immunoSEQ multiplex PCR; TCRdb's copy keeps in-frame clones and lacks some. Of fewer than 450,000 clones listed, roughly 87% were seen once; the top ten hold approximately 0.99%. Material for sequencing was PBMCs or T cells enriched from blood (not recorded which). The receptors derive from a woman aged 25 to 39 who had recovered from COVID-19.

The J gene is TRBJ2-2, the V gene TRBV11-2, with D perhaps TRBD2 (5 bases). The CDR3 has 18 amino acids. Looked up from germline, CDR1 is SGHAT and CDR2 is FQNNGV. V dropped 1 base and J dropped 7 bases, with 22 bases sitting between them. The chain's CDR3 is CASSLAKTGSLYVGELFF. As DNA, the CDR3 is TGTGCCAGCAGCTTAGCTAAGACGGGGTCCCTTTACGTCGGGGAGCTGTTTTTT. Looking up the rest from reference TRBV11-2 and TRBJ2-2 gives the full variable domain: EAGVAQSPRYKIIEKRQSVAFWCNPISGHATLYWYQQILGQGPKLLIQFQNNGVVDDSQLPKDRFSAERLKGVDSTLKIQPAKLEDSAVYLCASSLAKTGSLYVGELFFGEGSRLTVL.

J is TRBJ1-6 and V is TRBV7-9; perhaps TRBD1 as D (5 bases). Germline CDR1 reads SEHNR; CDR2 reads FQNEAQ (reference sequence). The CDR3 consists of 18 residues. Trimming removed 1 base from V and 7 bases from J, with 20 bases in between. This CDR3 reads CASSLGAGGAHRNSPLHF. The CDR3 DNA reads TGTGCCAGCAGCTTAGGGGCCGGAGGGGCGCATCGAAATTCACCCCTCCACTTT.

This chain uses TRBV9 with TRBJ2-6, with D uncertain. The CDR3 consists of 15 residues. The ends were cut back, 7 bases at V and 1 base at J, with 12 bases in the middle. Germline values: CDR1 SGDLS, CDR2 YYNGEE. The CDR3 loop reads CASSLRGSGANVLTF. The CDR3 region has the DNA TGTGCCAGCTCCCTAAGAGGATCTGGGGCCAACGTCCTGACTTTC.

V is TRBV28 and J is TRBJ1-1; D not certain. The V gene lost 2 bases and the J gene lost 8 bases, with 15 bases spanning the gap. This CDR3 has 14 residues. Germline CDR1 is MDHEN and CDR2 is SYDVKM. CDR3: CASSLLNPQTEAFF. CDR3 nucleotides: TGTGCCAGCAGTTTACTCAATCCACAGACCGAAGCTTTCTTT.

A single count supports this clone. The gene calls are TRBV2 and TRBJ1-2; 8 positions agree with TRBD1. The CDR3 sequence is 14 residues long. Germline V lookup: CDR1 SNHLY, CDR2 FYNNEI. V lost 8 bases to trimming and J lost 4 bases; unmatched junction nucleotides: 9. The CDR3 sequence is CASVDRGLGYGYTF. CDR3 bases: TGTGCCAGCGTCGACAGGGGACTGGGCTATGGCTACACCTTC.

J is TRBJ2-7 and V is TRBV2; the match to TRBD2 covers 14 bases. The CDR3 is 15 amino acids. The V gene end was trimmed by 8 bases and the J gene end by 5 bases; junction bases not matched to a gene: 8. CDR1 and CDR2 from the germline V gene are SNHLY and FYNNEI. CDR3 residues: CASQYGTSGGHEQYF. DNA for the CDR3: TGTGCCAGCCAATATGGGACTAGCGGGGGCCACGAGCAGTACTTC.

This sequence joins TRBV18 and TRBJ1-5, with TRBD1 as a possible D gene (5 bases). The CDR3 is 15 amino acids. The germline V gene has CDR1 KGHSH and CDR2 LQKENI. Deletions cut 1 base from V and 6 bases from J, with 13 bases between. The CDR3 DNA reads TGTGCCAGCTCACCACAGTTAGGGGATGGTCAGCCCCAGCATTTT. Protein: CASSPQLGDGQPQHF. Full variable domain (missing parts from reference TRBV18 and TRBJ1-5): NAGVMQNPRHLVRRRGQEARLRCSPMKGHSHVYWYRQLPEEGLKFMVYLQKENIIDESGMPKERFSAEFPKEGPSILRIQQVVRGDSAAYFCASSPQLGDGQPQHFGDGTRLSIL.

The chain uses TRBV28 and TRBJ1-5; the D gene is possibly TRBD1 (5 bases). Trimming took 1 base from V and 2 from J, leaving 9 bases between them. The CDR3 sequence is 15 residues long. The germline gives CDR1 MDHEN, CDR2 SYDVKM. As DNA, the CDR3 is TGTGCCAGCAGTTTATCAGGGTGGGGCAATCAGCCCCAGCATTTT. Its translation is CASSLSGWGNQPQHF.

The chain carries TRBV11-2 and TRBJ1-3; TRBD1 agrees at 8 bases. This CDR3 spans 16 amino acids. Germline V gene data show CDR1 as SGHAT and CDR2 as FQNNGV. J lost 1 base, V lost 5 bases, and 7 bases had no gene match. The CDR3 here is CASSPGRTGSGNTIYF. The DNA of the CDR3 is TGTGCCAGCAGCCCCGGCCGGACAGGGTCTGGAAACACCATATATTTT.

V is TRBV11-2 and J is TRBJ1-3; TRBD1 matches at 7 bases. Germline V CDR1 and CDR2: SGHAT, FQNNGV. This CDR3 region has 14 residues. With V trimmed by 5 bases and J by 1 base, 2 bases remained unmatched. The CDR3 is CASSRQGSGNTIYF. The CDR3 bases are TGTGCCAGCAGCCGACAGGGATCTGGAAACACCATATATTTT. The variable domain in full, completed from reference TRBV11-2 and TRBJ1-3, reads EAGVAQSPRYKIIEKRQSVAFWCNPISGHATLYWYQQILGQGPKLLIQFQNNGVVDDSQLPKDRFSAERLKGVDSTLKIQPAKLEDSAVYLCASSRQGSGNTIYFGEGSWLTVV.

The V and J genes are TRBV18 and TRBJ2-5; 7 bases line up with TRBD2. Looked up from germline, CDR1 is KGHSH and CDR2 is LQKENI. The CDR3 has 16 amino acids. V lost 0 bases to trimming and J lost 4 bases; unmatched junction nucleotides: 8. The CDR3 coding sequence is TGTGCCAGCTCACCACCTCGGGGGGACCGTGGAGAGACCCAGTACTTC. Protein sequence: CASSPPRGDRGETQYF.

The chain combines TRBV6-4 with TRBJ1-3; maybe TRBD1 (6 bases). The CDR3 runs to 21 residues. The V gene's germline CDR1 is MRHNA and CDR2 SNTAGT. Trimming left V 0 bases short and J 0 bases short, with 24 bases between. The CDR3 sequence: CASSDSTRDTAPNSSGNTIYF. The CDR3 region has the DNA TGTGCCAGCAGTGACTCCACCCGGGACACTGCCCCGAACTCCTCTGGAAACACCATATATTTT.

The chain has TRBV30 and TRBJ1-4, with D tentatively TRBD1 (5 bases). The CDR3 is 15 amino acids. V lost 2 bases to trimming and J lost 8 bases, with 18 bases between them. The germline V gene encodes CDR1 GTSNPN and CDR2 SVGIG (reference sequence). CDR3 loop: CAWSPRAGRREKLFF. The CDR3 region has the DNA TGTGCCTGGAGTCCCCGGGCAGGGCGGCGGGAAAAACTGTTTTTT.

The chain is built from TRBV15 and TRBJ2-3, with TRBD2 identical over 8 bases. CDR3 length: 18 amino acids. V dropped 0 bases and J dropped 1; count of bases not matched to a gene: 9. CDR1 and CDR2 from the germline V gene are LNHNV and YYDKDF (reference sequence). The CDR3 DNA reads TGTGCCACCAGCAGAGATGTGGGACTAGGGGCTGGCACAGATACGCAGTATTTT. Translating it yields CATSRDVGLGAGTDTQYF.

This sequence joins TRBV3-1 (or the pseudogene TRBV3-2) and TRBJ1-3; D call uncertain. The length of the CDR3 is 14 residues. Deletions cut 3 bases from V and 1 base from J, with 7 bases between. CDR1 and CDR2 from the germline V gene are LGHDT and YNNKEL (reference sequence). The DNA for the CDR3 is TGTGCCAGCAGCCAGACGACTTCTGGAAACACCATATATTTT. Amino acid sequence: CASSQTTSGNTIYF.

V and J are TRBV2 and TRBJ2-5; TRBD2 matches at 10 bases. This CDR3 has 14 residues. The V gene end was trimmed by 11 bases and the J gene end by 5 bases; junction bases not matched to a gene: 11. CDR1 is SNHLY, CDR2 FYNNEI, per germline. CDR3: CALRRLAGVETQYF. The CDR3 nucleotides read TGTGCCTTACGTCGCCTAGCGGGGGTTGAGACCCAGTACTTC. Based on the CDR3 plus reference TRBV2 and TRBJ2-5, the full variable domain is EPEVTQTPSHQVTQMGQEVILRCVPISNHLYFYWYRQILGQKVEFLVSFYNNEISEKSEIFDDQFSVERPDGSNFTLKIRSTKLEDSAMYFCALRRLAGVETQYFGPGTRLLVL.

In DNA, the CDR3 is TGTGCCAGCAGCACCGGGACAGGGGGGTTTTTTACTGAAGCTTTCTTT. Its translation is CASSTGTGGFFTEAFF. The chain uses TRBV9 and TRBJ1-1, with 11 bases matching TRBD1. Losses at the gene ends were 4 bases for V and 5 bases for J; bases not matched to a gene: 10. The V gene's germline CDR1 is SGDLS and CDR2 YYNGEE. CDR3 length equals 16 residues.

The chain carries TRBV7-8 and TRBJ2-3, with D maybe TRBD2 (5 bases). The V and J ends lost 5 bases and 2 bases respectively, with 17 bases between them. Per germline, CDR1 SGHVS and CDR2 FQNEAQ. The CDR3 length is 16 residues. CDR3 amino acids: CASSPSFGRPTDTQYF. As DNA, the CDR3 is TGTGCCAGCAGCCCTAGCTTTGGGCGTCCCACAGATACGCAGTATTTT.

This chain links TRBV7-9 with TRBJ2-5; a weak D match, TRBD2 (5 bases). CDR1 SEHNR and CDR2 FQNEAQ come from the germline V gene (reference sequence). The V end lost 8 bases, the J end lost 7 bases, and 17 bases lay between the germline ends. This CDR3 region has 13 residues. DNA for the CDR3: TGTGCCAGCGCGGGTGAGGGTGAGGGGACCCAGTACTTC. Its translation: CASAGEGEGTQYF.

This chain joins TRBV9 and TRBJ1-1; TRBD1 is a possible D gene (5 bases). V was clipped by 4 bases and J by 11 bases, with 18 bases between them. CDR3 length equals 13 residues. Germline CDR1 is SGDLS and CDR2 is YYNGEE. For the CDR3, the DNA is TGTGCCAGCAGCCCAACAAATGGGGGGTGGGCTTTCTTT. Its translation: CASSPTNGGWAFF.

This chain links TRBV2 with TRBJ1-1, with no clear D. CDR1 is SNHLY and CDR2 is FYNNEI in the germline V gene. The CDR3 spans 13 residues. V was shortened by 8 bases and J by 3 bases, with 13 bases between the two germline ends. The CDR3 reads CASLEVEDTEAFF. CDR3 in DNA: TGTGCCAGCCTGGAGGTCGAAGACACTGAAGCTTTCTTT. Combining the CDR3 with reference TRBV2 and TRBJ1-1 gives the whole variable domain EPEVTQTPSHQVTQMGQEVILRCVPISNHLYFYWYRQILGQKVEFLVSFYNNEISEKSEIFDDQFSVERPDGSNFTLKIRSTKLEDSAMYFCASLEVEDTEAFFGQGTRLTVV.

V usage is TRBV7-6 and J usage is TRBJ2-7, with 9 bases that match TRBD1. The V gene's germline CDR1 is SGHVS and CDR2 FNYEAQ. The CDR3 totals 15 residues. Germline trimming cut 1 base from V and 0 bases from J; bases unmatched to any gene: 1. The DNA of the CDR3 is TGTGCCAGCAGCTTAGAGACAGGGGGCTCCTACGAGCAGTACTTC. It codes for CASSLETGGSYEQYF.

The chain is built from TRBV7-2 and TRBJ1-2; D might be TRBD1 (6 bases). CDR3 size: 15 residues. V shed 5 bases and J shed 1 base, with 14 bases lying between them. Germline V gene lookup returns CDR1 SGHTA and CDR2 FQGNSA. In DNA form, the CDR3 reads TGTGCCAGCAGCAGAGGACAGAGCGGTAACTATGGCTACACCTTC. Amino acids: CASSRGQSGNYGYTF.

The J gene is TRBJ2-2, the V gene TRBV5-1; 8 bases match TRBD2. The length of the CDR3 is 16 residues. The germline V gene encodes CDR1 SGHRS and CDR2 YFSETQ. V was pared by 0 bases and J by 4 bases, with 5 bases of the junction left unmatched. This CDR3 reads CASSLALGGATGELFF. The CDR3 DNA follows: TGCGCCAGCAGCTTGGCCCTCGGGGGGGCCACCGGGGAGCTGTTTTTT.

The chain has TRBV7-9 and TRBJ2-7, with a weak D call TRBD1 (7 bases). Germline V gene data show CDR1 as SEHNR and CDR2 as FQNEAQ (reference sequence). Trimming stripped 2 bases from V and 6 bases from J, with 23 bases between. This CDR3 is 17 amino acids long. CDR3 sequence: CASSLPRDSLKGGEQYF. In nucleotides, the CDR3 is TGTGCCAGCAGCTTACCCAGGGACAGCTTAAAGGGGGGCGAGCAGTACTTC.